This TCR beta chain is drawn from a study of vaccination and CD4 T cells after COVID-19 (dated 2022 in TCRdb). About the study as a whole: Every convalescent patient had a positive nasal swab PCR test for SARS-CoV-2, with mild disease in 8 to 10 patients and severe disease in one. Six males and four females were included in the convalescent cohort, with two Hispanic individuals, seven Caucasians, two Asians and one multiracial person represented. Participants got two doses of the Pfizer-BioNTech BNT162b2 vaccine (n=8) or two doses of the Moderna mRNA-1273 vaccine (n=2). Post-COVID blood samples were collected from convalescent patients a median of around 100 days after diagnosis, with a range of roughly 30 to 161 days. Post-vaccine blood samples were obtained a median of around 67 days after the second vaccine dose, with a range of about 12 to 241 days. For a few convalescent patients, samples were collected at an early post-vaccination timepoint (day 14) as well as at a late post-vaccination timepoint (days 161 to 241). Overlapping spike peptide pools from SARS-CoV-2 and from the common cold coronaviruses HCoV-NL63, HCoV-OC43 and HCoV-229E were used as culture stimuli. In control cultures, a CEFX viral epitope pool was used as positive control, an HIV-1 Nef peptide pool was used as negative control, or no peptide was added. In 10 COVID-19 convalescent patients and several infection-naive healthy vaccine recipients, the spike-specific CD4+ TCR repertoire before mRNA vaccination was compared with the repertoire after mRNA vaccination. Study-level results and caveats: In convalescent patients, nearly all vaccine-specific clones (304 of 307) were found to be mono-reactive for SARS-CoV-2 spike rather than cross-reactive with common cold coronaviruses. Only a relatively small number of convalescent patients were included in the study, and early timepoints following natural infection were not analyzed. Although the median number of SARS-CoV-2-reactive clonotypes went up from roughly 23 after infection to roughly 40 after vaccination, the increase was not significant. In convalescent patients, a median about 90% of post-vaccine SARS-CoV-2-reactive clones were detected only after vaccination, and vaccine-specific priming was suggested by this finding.

The CDR3 holds 13 amino acids from the cysteine to the phenylalanine. Only the CDR3 portion is preserved as DNA: 39 bases, with reading frame beginning at the first base. Looking up the germline V gene yields CDR1 SGHTA and CDR2 FQGTGA. Trimming at the junction amounts to 5 bases on V and 2 bases on J, and the germline ends lie 4 bases apart. The protocol used for the library was PCR. DNA from cultured CD4+ T cells underwent TCR sequencing with the Oncomine TCR Beta short-read assay at the Johns Hopkins FTIC core. The QIAamp micro DNA kit was used to extract genomic DNA from the cultured CD4+ T cells. Oncomine TCR Beta libraries made from cultured CD4+ T cells were pooled using unique dual indexes and sequenced on an Illumina iSeq 100. For the original study's pipeline: Non-productive sequences were removed, and CDR3s that did not start with C, did not end with F or W, or were shorter than 7 amino acids were discarded. The MANAFEST web application was used to identify antigen-specific clonotypes by comparing peptide-stimulated wells against reference wells and other culture wells. To be called positive, a clone needed an FDR below 0.05, an odds ratio above 5, and a productive frequency above 0.1% in at least two of three replicate wells. A clonotype was classed as cross-reactive if the clonotype showed significant expansion both in SARS-CoV-2 spike wells and in at least one common cold coronavirus spike condition. CDR3 homology was assessed with Levenshtein distances (stringdist) and unrooted phylogenetic trees (ape) in R version 3.6.1. The public reads were reanalyzed by TCRdb: fastp trimming at Q25, MiXCR alignment, in-frame beta chains only. Rows matching on CDR3 protein sequence are summarized as one entry with the most common DNA and genes. The authors' filters were not applied to this entry. The sample table records roughly 24,000 distinct CDR3 sequences; about 35% of these occur just once. The top ten clones comprise 8.6% of the sample.

In the case of this clonotype: It has no known antigen specificity. Nothing much larger sits one base from this clone, and base qualities are not available.

The sample's time point label, in plain terms: late sampling 161 to 241 days after vaccination in three convalescent patients. What this sample's treatment or condition label stands for: roughly 10-day PBMC culture with coronavirus spike peptide pools or control peptides (ViraFEST assay). The ViraFEST assay was used in the study, in which antigen-specific T cells were expanded with peptide pools and expanded clonotypes were subsequently identified by TCR sequencing. The convalescent patients' positive SARS-CoV-2 PCR tests were from March to December 2020, which was before the Alpha, Beta and Delta variants emerged in the United States. Each well held 2.2 million or so PBMCs cultured with 9 to 10 ug/ml peptide pools in IMDM containing approximately 4.8% human AB serum and 7.5 to 10 IU/ml IL-2. Half of the culture medium was replaced with fresh IL-2-containing medium on days 3 and 7. After 10 days of culture, CD4+ T cells were isolated by negative selection with the EasySep CD4+ T cell isolation kit. PBMCs were separated from whole blood using Ficoll-Paque Plus gradient centrifugation and then either used fresh or cryopreserved at -140C. Triplicate wells were generally used for each culture condition.

The input for sequencing was CD4+ T cells from blood, cultured in vitro, taken about 7 months after SARS-CoV-2 vaccination. This sequence was found in a human donor who had recovered from COVID-19. The sequence links TRBV7-3 to TRBJ2-6, with no D gene named confidently. The CDR3 loop reads CASSPPGANVLTF. At the DNA level, the sequence is TGTGCCAGCAGCCCCCCTGGGGCCAACGTCCTGACTTTC.